Sequencing of this T cell receptor (beta chain) was carried out in a study of T cell responses to AZD1222 COVID-19 vaccine. Germline V gene sequence: CDR1 SQVTM, CDR2 ANQGSEA. Trimming pared 3 bases from V and 6 bases from J, leaving 8 bases between. CDR3 length: 11 amino acids. In regard to this clone: The antigen is undetermined.

Points from the study as a whole: Repertoires were sampled only after the peak T cell response. When two AZD1222 doses had been given, Spike-specific TCR breadth and depth rose. Donors were mostly white British, more females; clonal diversity possibly underestimated. Seropositive at baseline were only a handful of AZD1222 recipients.

Method: immunoSEQ multiplex PCR; TCRdb's copy keeps in-frame clones and lacks some. Of 70,000 to 95,000 clones listed, approximately 89% are singletons. The chain couples TRBV29-1 to TRBJ1-1; D is unclear. This receptor was obtained from an adult who received the AZD1222 COVID-19 vaccine. The input for sequencing was peripheral blood, taken 28 days after the second AZD1222 dose. DNA of the CDR3: TGCAGCGTTGATTTCGGGTCTGAAGCTTTCTTT. Protein: CSVDFGSEAFF.